Shown below are 10 T cell receptor beta chains from a single sample sequenced in a study of OX40 agonist ivuxolimab in advanced cancers. Using immunoSEQ multiplex PCR, the repertoire was profiled, and TCRdb retains in-frame clones only, with some absent. Of over 75,000 clones listed, 94% are singletons. The material was CD4+ or CD8+ T cells sorted from blood, obtained in a trial of the OX40 agonist ivuxolimab. Receptors originate from an adult with an advanced solid tumor such as melanoma, head and neck, liver or kidney cancer.

The rearrangement joins TRBV19 to TRBJ2-1; 10 nucleotides align to TRBD1. The CDR3 contains 14 residues. J was trimmed by 8 bases and V by 5 bases; bases with no gene match: 6. Germline CDR1 is LNHDA and CDR2 is SQIVND (reference sequence). This CDR3 reads CASSSSGTGDEQFF. CDR3 nucleotide sequence: TGTGCCAGTAGTTCCTCCGGGACAGGGGATGAGCAGTTCTTC.

The rearrangement links TRBV25-1 to TRBJ1-1; maybe TRBD1 (6 bases). From germline, CDR1 is MGHDK and CDR2 SYGVNS. V was pared by 0 bases and J by 1 base, with 12 bases between. The CDR3 is 16 residues long. CDR3 nucleotide sequence: TGTGCCAGCAGTGAATATTATCCGACAGGGAACACTGAAGCTTTCTTT. Encoded protein: CASSEYYPTGNTEAFF.

The chain joins TRBV19 to TRBJ1-1; D is uncertain. The CDR3 extends over 13 amino acids. Germline CDR1 reads LNHDA; CDR2 reads SQIVND (reference sequence). Between the trimmed V and J ends, which lost 6 bases and 0 bases, there was a span of 8 bases. DNA of the CDR3: TGTGCCAGTAGACTGGGGTTGAACACTGAAGCTTTCTTT. Translated: CASRLGLNTEAFF.

The chain combines TRBV2 with TRBJ2-3; D unclear. The V end was cut by 4 bases, the J end by 10 bases, with 9 bases between. This CDR3 has 11 residues. In germline, CDR1 is SNHLY, CDR2 FYNNEI. CDR3 region: CASSGGPPQYF. The CDR3 nucleotides read TGTGCCAGCAGTGGAGGACCACCGCAGTATTTT. Drawing the rest from reference TRBV2 and TRBJ2-3, the complete variable domain is EPEVTQTPSHQVTQMGQEVILRCVPISNHLYFYWYRQILGQKVEFLVSFYNNEISEKSEIFDDQFSVERPDGSNFTLKIRSTKLEDSAMYFCASSGGPPQYFGPGTRLTVL.

The V gene is TRBV5-1, the J gene TRBJ2-7; D unresolved. The CDR3 spans 12 residues. V was clipped by 1 base and J by 5 bases, with 7 bases between them. Germline loops: CDR1 SGHRS, CDR2 YFSETQ. CDR3 sequence reads: CASSLIGNEQYF. The CDR3 DNA reads as TGCGCCAGCAGCTTGATCGGCAACGAGCAGTACTTC.

This chain links TRBV27 with TRBJ2-2, with 7 bases lining up with TRBD1. CDR3 length: 16 amino acids. The germline V gene encodes CDR1 MNHEY and CDR2 SMNVEV (reference sequence). The J segment lost 6 bases and the V segment lost 5 bases, leaving 12 bases of the junction unmatched. The CDR3 DNA sequence: TGTGCCAGCAGTGTCACAGGGGCGTTTAGTTCCGGGGAGCTGTTTTTT. It is translated as CASSVTGAFSSGELFF.

The chain links TRBV19 to TRBJ1-5; a possible D gene is TRBD1 (5 bases). V lost 0 bases and J lost 4, with 10 bases in between. This CDR3 has 15 residues. CDR1 and CDR2 (germline): LNHDA, SQIVND (reference sequence). CDR3 loop: CASSIDGATNQPQHF. CDR3 DNA: TGTGCCAGTAGTATAGATGGGGCGACAAATCAGCCCCAGCATTTT.

The chain joins TRBV6-1 to TRBJ2-6; D gene ambiguous. This CDR3 contains 18 residues. V was clipped by 2 bases and J by 0 bases, with 14 bases between them. Germline V lookup: CDR1 MNHNS, CDR2 SASEGT. CDR3 bases: TGTGCCAGCAGTGAAAGGGCAGGATCCTACTCTGGGGCCAACGTCCTGACTTTC. Amino acid sequence: CASSERAGSYSGANVLTF.

This chain connects TRBV5-1 to TRBJ2-1, with TRBD2 matching over 10 bases. This CDR3 region has 15 residues. J gave up 4 bases and V 2 bases, and 3 bases lay outside the gene matches. CDR1 SGHRS and CDR2 YFSETQ come from the germline V gene. The CDR3 bases are TGCGCCAGCAGCTTACTAGCGGGGAATTACAATGAGCAGTTCTTC. Amino acids: CASSLLAGNYNEQFF. The full variable domain, with the rest looked up from reference TRBV5-1 and TRBJ2-1, is KAGVTQTPRYLIKTRGQQVTLSCSPISGHRSVSWYQQTPGQGLQFLFEYFSETQRNKGNFPGRFSGRQFSNSRSEMNVSTLELGDSALYLCASSLLAGNYNEQFFGPGTRLTVL.

CDR3 bases: TGTGCCTGGGTTAAACAGCTTCTTTCCCATTCACCCCTCCACTTT. As protein: CAWVKQLLSHSPLHF. The J gene is TRBJ1-6, the V gene TRBV30; D not certain. Trimming shortened V by 5 bases and J by 8 bases, and 19 bases separated the two germline ends. CDR1 and CDR2 from the germline V gene are GTSNPN and SVGIG (reference sequence). The CDR3 sequence is 15 residues long. Together with reference TRBV30 and TRBJ1-6, the CDR3 gives the full variable domain: SQTIHQWPATLVQPVGSPLSLECTVEGTSNPNLYWYRQAAGRGLQLLFYSVGIGQISSEVPQNLSASRPQDRQFILSSKKLLLSDSGFYLCAWVKQLLSHSPLHFGNGTRLTVT.